This T cell receptor beta chain was sequenced during a study of shared clonotypes between healthy human individuals (TCRdb year 2020). Context from the whole study: The cohort comprised a couple of women and a few men aged 18 to 49 years. The study deeply sequenced blood TCR repertoires of roughly five healthy adults to estimate repertoire size and the extent of clonotype sharing between individuals. Libraries were prepared and TCR repertoires were sequenced by different laboratories using diverse techniques, in order to increase sequencing depth and limit assay-specific biases. Between about 0.94 and 8.9 billion PBMCs per donor were obtained by leukapheresis. For each donor, CD4 naive and CD4 memory were each run on three plates, CD8 naive on two plates, and CD8 memory on one plate. Study-wide findings and limitations: About 5% of naive CD4, around 3.5% of naive CD8, about 2.1% of memory CD4, and around 0.42% of memory CD8 clonotypes were shared across a few donors. Clonotypes shared by all four sorted-subset donors showed higher generation probabilities than non-shared clonotypes. Rarefaction of sorted-subset datasets indicated incomplete sequencing despite the large sequencing depth. Naive subsets generally had larger estimated clonotype richness than memory subsets. The small number of donors limited the genetic and exposure-history diversity represented. Sampling was restricted to blood, and TCR repertoires in tissue are likely to differ from TCR repertoires in blood. Based on pairwise subsampling, the degree of clonotype sharing among donors was expected to be affected by sequencing depth.

This clone has only one observation. Its antigen is not yet known. No per-base quality is available; no much larger clone lies one base away. TCR CDR3 regions were amplified from genomic DNA by multiplex PCR using the deep immunoSEQ assay. Extracted genomic DNA from each cell subset was distributed evenly across all wells of several immunoSEQ 96-well plates, and each plate was treated as a replicate. For sorted subsets, roughly 190 ng of genomic DNA, equivalent to 25,000 to 35,000 T cell genomes, went into each replicate PCR. Purified libraries were quantified with a Qubit 3.0 fluorometer, sized on a Bioanalyzer 2100, and re-quantified with the KAPA Library Quantification kit. A separate single-read 150-cycle Illumina NextSeq 550 flow cell was used to sequence each immunoSEQ 96-well plate. Per the original workflow: Because the immunoSEQ output included only junctional sequences and no quality scores, the filtering could not be the same as the filtering used for full-length reads. Sequences were annotated with PyIR, a Python wrapper for IgBLAST v1.9, using IMGT germline references to assign V/J genes and CDR3. Reads with weak V/J assignments (E-value above 1e-6), missing CDR3, stop codons, out-of-frame junctions, or ambiguous translated residues were removed. V3J clonotypes were defined as sequences sharing an identical inferred V gene, J gene, and CDR3 amino acid sequence. Percentage overlap between repertoires was calculated by dividing the number of shared unique clonotypes by the size of the smaller repertoire. Repertoire richness was assessed with RTK rarefaction, the Chao1 estimator, and Recon v2.1 estimates of unobserved clonotypes. For all TCRbeta clonotypes obtained by the gDNA method from a handful of donors, generation probabilities were computed with OLGA. Held by TCRdb, this immuneACCESS table contains in-frame sequences only and omits some clones. Under half of the omission traces to an unresolved V gene where checked; the cause of the rest is unknown. The V and J calls and clone size were taken over from that table, and D and trimming were inferred from the DNA. The sample table contains 2 million to 3 million clones; only one count was recorded for 93% of them. The ten largest clones capture 0.36% of the sample.

The germline V gene yields SGHTA for CDR1 and FQGNSA for CDR2. The CDR3 has 15 amino acids, counting the end cysteine and phenylalanine. Just the 45-base CDR3 DNA is kept, in frame starting at base 1. V drops 1 base and J drops 10 bases, leaving 17 bases in between. Donors were healthy HIV-negative adults with no recently reported acute infections or vaccinations. Only Caucasian adults living in Nashville, Tennessee, USA were represented among the donors. CD4+ T cells were enriched through magnetic negative selection, after which naive cells were positively selected on CD45RA and the remaining negative fraction served as the memory subset. Blood was collected by leukapheresis, and PBMCs were isolated by Ficoll-Histopaque density gradient centrifugation and then cryopreserved in liquid nitrogen vapor phase. Analytical flow cytometry was used to check the purity and quantity of every magnetically sorted T cell population. Genomic DNA was isolated from every sorted fraction and measured by UV absorbance on a Nanodrop 2000c.

The chain is made from TRBV7-2 and TRBJ2-1; perhaps TRBD2 is the D gene, with 7 bases matching. The source of this sequence is a man between 18 and 29 years old in good health. Some clones in this sample may be carry-over from other donors' samples. The specimen was naive CD4+ T cells from PBMCs. The cell subset or site label, as the study defines it: CD45RA+ positively selected. The CDR3 is CASSLVLAPGGEQFF. The DNA sequence is given as TGTGCCAGCAGCTTAGTTTTAGCTCCGGGGGGCGAGCAGTTCTTC.